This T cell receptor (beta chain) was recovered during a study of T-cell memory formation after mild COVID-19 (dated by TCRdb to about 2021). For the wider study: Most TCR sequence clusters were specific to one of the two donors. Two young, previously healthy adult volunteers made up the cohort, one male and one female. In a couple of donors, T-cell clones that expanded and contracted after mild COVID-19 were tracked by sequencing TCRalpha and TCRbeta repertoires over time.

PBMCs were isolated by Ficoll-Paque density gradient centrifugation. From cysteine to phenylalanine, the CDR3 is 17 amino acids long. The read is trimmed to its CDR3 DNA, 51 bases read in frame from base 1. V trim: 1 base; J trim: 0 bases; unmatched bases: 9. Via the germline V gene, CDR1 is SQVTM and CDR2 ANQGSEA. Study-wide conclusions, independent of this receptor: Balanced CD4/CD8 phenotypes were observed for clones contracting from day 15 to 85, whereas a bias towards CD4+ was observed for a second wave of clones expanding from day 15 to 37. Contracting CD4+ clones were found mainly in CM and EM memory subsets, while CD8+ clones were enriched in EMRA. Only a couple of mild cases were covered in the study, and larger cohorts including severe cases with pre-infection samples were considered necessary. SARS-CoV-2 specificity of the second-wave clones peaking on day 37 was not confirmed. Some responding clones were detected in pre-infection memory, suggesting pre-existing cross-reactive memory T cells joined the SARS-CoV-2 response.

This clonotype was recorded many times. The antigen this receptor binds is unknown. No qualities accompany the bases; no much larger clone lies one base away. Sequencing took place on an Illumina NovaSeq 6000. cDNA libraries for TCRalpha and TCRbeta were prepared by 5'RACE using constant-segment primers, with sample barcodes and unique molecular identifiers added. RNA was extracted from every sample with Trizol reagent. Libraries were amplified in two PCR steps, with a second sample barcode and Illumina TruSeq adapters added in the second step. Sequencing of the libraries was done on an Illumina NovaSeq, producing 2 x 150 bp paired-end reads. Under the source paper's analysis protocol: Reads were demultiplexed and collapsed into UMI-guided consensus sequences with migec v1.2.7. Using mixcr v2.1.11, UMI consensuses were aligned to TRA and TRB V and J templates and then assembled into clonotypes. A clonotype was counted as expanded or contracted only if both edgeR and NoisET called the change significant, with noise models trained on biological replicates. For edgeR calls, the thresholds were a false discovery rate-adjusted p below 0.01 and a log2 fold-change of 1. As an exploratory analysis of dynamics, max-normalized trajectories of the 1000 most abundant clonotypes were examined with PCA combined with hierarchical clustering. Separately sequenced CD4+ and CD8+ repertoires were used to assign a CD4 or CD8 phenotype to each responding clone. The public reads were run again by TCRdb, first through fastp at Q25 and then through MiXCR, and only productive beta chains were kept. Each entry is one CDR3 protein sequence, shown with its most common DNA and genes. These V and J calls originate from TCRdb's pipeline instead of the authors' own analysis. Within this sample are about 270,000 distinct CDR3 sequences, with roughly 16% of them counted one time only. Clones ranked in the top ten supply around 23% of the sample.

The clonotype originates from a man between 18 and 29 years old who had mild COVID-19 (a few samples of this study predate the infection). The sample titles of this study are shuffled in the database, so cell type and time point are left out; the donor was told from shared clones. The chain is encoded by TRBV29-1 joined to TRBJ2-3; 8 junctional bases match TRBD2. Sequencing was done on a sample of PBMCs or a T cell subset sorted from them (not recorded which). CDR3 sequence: CSVEVWSGGQSTDTQYF. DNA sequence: TGCAGCGTTGAAGTCTGGAGCGGGGGCCAAAGCACAGATACGCAGTATTTT.